The 28 T cell receptor beta chains in this list originate from one sample, sequenced in a study of metastatic and nonmetastatic thyroid tumors. MiXCR re-clonotyped the PCR reads for TCRdb. Altogether approximately 10,000 clones are present, roughly 36% being singletons, with the ten largest covering roughly 21%. No treatment had been given to any patient before thyroid surgery. What was sequenced was tumor tissue. The receptors derive from a female donor with papillary thyroid cancer or a benign thyroid nodule (not recorded which). Some clones in this sample may be carry-over from other donors' samples.

The gene calls are TRBV2 and TRBJ2-7; TRBD1 is a possible D gene (6 bases). The germline V gene encodes CDR1 SNHLY and CDR2 FYNNEI. The CDR3 totals 13 residues. V was trimmed by 6 bases and J by 2 bases, leaving 11 bases between them. The CDR3 spells CASSRTATYEQYF. The CDR3 DNA reads TGTGCCAGCAGCCGGACAGCAACCTACGAGCAGTACTTC.

This clone was observed a handful of times. This chain connects TRBV6-5 to TRBJ2-2; TRBD1 matches at 10 bases. With V trimmed by 2 bases and J by 1 base, 1 base remained unmatched. The CDR3 sequence is 16 residues long. Per the germline V gene, CDR1 is MNHEY and CDR2 is SVGAGI. The DNA of the CDR3 is TGTGCCAGCAGTTACGGACAGGGGGGGAACACCGGGGAGCTGTTTTTT. This codes for CASSYGQGGNTGELFF.

The rearrangement uses TRBV30 and TRBJ2-7; no definite D call. V lost 5 bases and J 6 bases, leaving 20 bases between the germline ends. The CDR3 length is 14 residues. From germline, CDR1 is GTSNPN and CDR2 SVGIG (reference sequence). The CDR3 loop is CAWSPPSWLGEQYV. In DNA, the CDR3 is TGTGCCTGGTCTCCCCCCTCTTGGCTAGGCGAGCAGTACGTC.

Judged by abundance, this clone is medium-sized. V usage is TRBV30 and J usage is TRBJ1-3, with D uncertain. Between the trimmed V and J ends, which lost 5 bases and 8 bases, there was a span of 19 bases. The CDR3 runs 14 residues. CDR1 and CDR2 (germline): GTSNPN, SVGIG (reference sequence). This chain's CDR3 is CAWRWSVWGDTIYF. The CDR3 DNA follows: TGTGCCTGGCGATGGTCGGTGTGGGGAGACACCATATATTTT.

Of note for this clone: Lacking the conserved final phenylalanine or tryptophan, this CDR3 likely reflects a read error. The CDR3 reads CVSSYVGSSYEQYL. DNA of the CDR3: TGTGTCAGCAGTTACGTCGGGAGCTCCTACGAGCAGTACCTC. The chain combines TRBV6-2 or TRBV6-3 with TRBJ2-7, with D possibly matching TRBD2 (6 bases). The germline CDR1 and CDR2 sequences are MNHEY and SVGEGT. CDR3 length equals 14 residues.

This clone occurred many times. A single base separates this from a much larger clone, so it may be a read error. This chain joins TRBV6-1 and TRBJ1-1; D is possibly TRBD1 (5 bases). V lost 8 bases to trimming and J lost 3 bases, with 19 bases between them. Per germline, CDR1 MNHNS and CDR2 SASEGT. This CDR3 region has 15 residues. The CDR3 DNA follows: TGTGCCAGCCGGGGACTTGGGGTAGGGTACACTGAAGCTTTCTTT. Protein product: CASRGLGVGYTEAFF.

By its share, this clone is medium-sized. J is TRBJ2-7 and V is TRBV6-2 or TRBV6-3; the D gene is possibly TRBD2 (5 bases). The V end was cut by 2 bases, the J end by 3 bases, with 14 bases between. Germline values: CDR1 MNHEY, CDR2 SVGEGT. This CDR3 has 15 amino acids. Here the CDR3 reads CASSYGLVEGYEQYF. The CDR3 nucleotides are TGTGCCAGCAGTTACGGCCTAGTCGAGGGCTACGAGCAGTACTTC.

To note about this clone: One end of the junction does not line up with germline, which may come from a read error. V gene TRBV5-1 combines with J gene TRBJ2-5, with TRBD1 matching over 7 bases. Per germline, CDR1 SGHRS and CDR2 YFSETQ. The CDR3 spans 13 residues. DNA of the CDR3: TGCGCCAATTCGACAGGGAACCAAGATACCCAGTACTTC. Encoded protein: CANSTGNQDTQYF.

This clone was recorded many times. V is TRBV5-1 and J is TRBJ2-5; 7 bases align to TRBD1. The CDR3 totals 14 residues. The V gene's germline CDR1 is SGHRS and CDR2 YFSETQ. The trim removed 4 bases at V and 1 base at J, leaving 4 bases unmatched. The CDR3 reads CASSPAGGQETQYF. CDR3 in DNA: TGCGCCAGCAGCCCCGCAGGGGGCCAAGAGACCCAGTACTTC. The complete variable domain, with remaining parts taken from reference TRBV5-1 and TRBJ2-5, reads KAGVTQTPRYLIKTRGQQVTLSCSPISGHRSVSWYQQTPGQGLQFLFEYFSETQRNKGNFPGRFSGRQFSNSRSEMNVSTLELGDSALYLCASSPAGGQETQYFGPGTRLLVL.

This clone is judged medium-sized. This chain joins TRBV18 and TRBJ2-7, with 7 bases fitting TRBD1. Germline V gene data show CDR1 as KGHSH and CDR2 as LQKENI. The CDR3 consists of 13 residues. The junction had 4 bases not matched to a gene; V was cut back by 6 bases and J by 2 bases. CDR3 nucleotide sequence: TGTGCCAGCTCCCGGGGACAGACCTACGAGCAGTACTTC. Its protein product is CASSRGQTYEQYF. Together with reference TRBV18 and TRBJ2-7, the CDR3 gives the full variable domain: NAGVMQNPRHLVRRRGQEARLRCSPMKGHSHVYWYRQLPEEGLKFMVYLQKENIIDESGMPKERFSAEFPKEGPSILRIQQVVRGDSAAYFCASSRGQTYEQYFGPGTRLTVT.

There are a few counts of this clone. The rearrangement links TRBV27 to TRBJ1-2; D is undetermined. Trimming removed 3 bases at V and 1 base at J, with 12 bases between. Germline V gene lookup returns CDR1 MNHEY and CDR2 SMNVEV (reference sequence). The CDR3 loop spans 15 amino acids. The CDR3 is CASSFSWPDNYGYTF. The CDR3 DNA is TGTGCCAGCAGTTTTTCGTGGCCAGATAACTATGGCTACACCTTC.

The chain carries TRBV30 and TRBJ1-1; tentative D call: TRBD1 (5 bases). Germline V lookup: CDR1 GTSNPN, CDR2 SVGIG (reference sequence). This CDR3 comprises 15 residues. CDR3 loop: CAVRVVGTAYTEAFF. The CDR3 DNA sequence: TGTGCAGTAAGGGTGGTGGGGACGGCTTACACTGAAGCTTTCTTT.

This clone was counted once. The gene calls are TRBV7-9 and TRBJ2-7, with TRBD1 as a possible D gene (5 bases). This CDR3 is 13 amino acids long. V dropped 5 bases and J dropped 6 bases, with 14 bases sitting between them. Germline V lookup: CDR1 SEHNR, CDR2 FQNEAQ (reference sequence). The CDR3 nucleotides read TGTGCCAGCAGCCTGGAACAGGCGTCCGAGCAGTACTTC. It codes for CASSLEQASEQYF.

This sequence joins TRBV19 and TRBJ2-7; D is perhaps TRBD2 (9 bases). V lost 6 bases and J 4 bases, leaving 28 bases between the germline ends. CDR1 LNHDA and CDR2 SQIVND come from the germline V gene (reference sequence). The length of the CDR3 is 18 residues. The CDR3 region is CASSAGGDRMPRVYEQYF. The CDR3 DNA sequence: TGTGCCAGTAGCGCGGGGGGGGACAGGATGCCTCGGGTGTACGAGCAGTACTTC.

This clone occurred a few times. The rearrangement uses TRBV28 and TRBJ2-7; no definite D call. CDR3 length: 13 residues. Germline V gene data show CDR1 as MDHEN and CDR2 as SYDVKM. Trimming pared 6 bases from V and 2 bases from J, leaving 11 bases between. The DNA for the CDR3 is TGTGCCAGCAGCCAGGTCAGCGCCTACGAGCAGTACTTC. Its translation: CASSQVSAYEQYF. Variable domain in full (rest from reference TRBV28 and TRBJ2-7): DVKVTQSSRYLVKRTGEKVFLECVQDMDHENMFWYRQDPGLGLRLIYFSYDVKMKEKGDIPEGYSVSREKKERFSLILESASTNQTSMYLCASSQVSAYEQYFGPGTRLTVT.

In this sample, this clone turned up a few times. The chain joins TRBV6-2 or TRBV6-3 to TRBJ2-3, with D maybe TRBD2 (6 bases). V was pared by 2 bases and J by 0 bases, with 15 bases between. This CDR3 comprises 17 residues. Per germline, CDR1 MNHEY and CDR2 SVGEGT. CDR3 sequence (DNA): TGTGCCAGCAGTTACAGGTTCGGGAGTGGGAGCACAGATACGCAGTATTTT. Protein product: CASSYRFGSGSTDTQYF.

The V call is TRBV4-1, the J call TRBJ2-1, with D perhaps matching TRBD2 (5 bases). Germline loops: CDR1 MGHRA, CDR2 YSYEKL. V lost 3 bases and J lost 10, with 10 bases in between. The CDR3 sequence is 12 residues long. CDR3 residues: CASSQRRSEQFF. DNA for the CDR3: TGCGCCAGCAGCCAGCGGAGGAGCGAGCAGTTCTTC.

The rearrangement joins TRBV12-3 or TRBV12-4 to TRBJ2-7; D possibly corresponds to TRBD2 (6 bases). V dropped 7 bases and J dropped 4 bases, with 14 bases sitting between them. CDR3 length: 13 amino acids. This chain's CDR3 is CASMEGSRYEQYF. The CDR3 coding sequence is TGTGCCAGCATGGAGGGGTCCCGTTACGAGCAGTACTTC.

By its share, this clone is medium-sized. The V and J genes are TRBV28 and TRBJ1-1; 8 bases map to TRBD1. CDR1 is MDHEN and CDR2 is SYDVKM in the germline V gene. The CDR3 has 18 residues. V lost 2 bases, J lost 1 base, and 12 bases stayed unmatched. As DNA, the CDR3 is TGTGCCAGCAGTTTACTGGCAGGGGGCGTCAGGACGAACACTGAAGCTTTCTTT. The encoded protein is CASSLLAGGVRTNTEAFF.

This clone was found many times. A clone one base away is much larger, so this may be a read error. The chain joins TRBV6-1 to TRBJ2-3; 9 bases are shared with TRBD2. Germline V CDR1 and CDR2: MNHNS, SASEGT. The CDR3 totals 15 residues. The CDR3 region is CAGRGSGGPTDTQYF. CDR3 DNA sequence: TGTGCCGGCAGAGGGAGCGGGGGGCCCACAGATACGCAGTATTTT.

By proportion, this clone is medium-sized (0.01 to 0.1%). The rearrangement joins TRBV28 to TRBJ1-2; D is ambiguous. Looked up from germline, CDR1 is MDHEN and CDR2 is SYDVKM. There are 14 residues in the CDR3. The V gene lost 7 bases and the J gene lost 5 bases, with 17 bases spanning the gap. The CDR3: CASTYEESPYGYTF. In DNA, the CDR3 is TGTGCCAGCACTTACGAGGAGAGTCCTTATGGCTACACCTTC.

Many counts were recorded for this clone. The CDR3 coding sequence is TGTGCCAGCAGCCGGGTTGGAGGGGTCGAGCAGTACTTC. It codes for CASSRVGGVEQYF. The chain joins TRBV14 to TRBJ2-7; TRBD2 might be the D (6 bases). The CDR3 has 13 residues. CDR1 is SGHDN and CDR2 is FVKESK in the germline V gene. V was shortened by 4 bases and J by 6 bases, with 13 bases between the two germline ends.

This clone turned up a few times. The genes are TRBV25-1 and TRBJ2-3, with TRBD1 as a possible D gene (6 bases). The germline gives CDR1 MGHDK, CDR2 SYGVNS. With 4 bases removed from V and 10 bases from J, the gap between germline ends came to 9 bases. The CDR3 runs to 11 residues. CDR3 loop: CASSAGDPQYF. The CDR3 bases are TGTGCCAGCAGTGCAGGGGATCCGCAGTATTTT.

This clone was found a few times. This chain links TRBV12-3 or TRBV12-4 with TRBJ1-2; D possibly corresponds to TRBD1 (6 bases). This CDR3 has 17 amino acids. Deletions cut 4 bases from V and 4 bases from J, with 22 bases between. The CDR3 here is CASSSSGQGLLGYGYTF. The DNA for the CDR3 is TGTGCCAGCAGTTCGAGCGGGCAGGGGTTATTAGGCTATGGCTACACCTTC.

This chain links TRBV2 with TRBJ2-2; D call uncertain. V lost 7 bases, J lost 2 bases, and 11 bases lay in between. Germline V gives CDR1 SNHLY, CDR2 FYNNEI. The CDR3 has 14 residues. The CDR3 is CASNREINTGELFF. For the CDR3, the DNA is TGTGCCAGCAATCGAGAAATTAACACCGGGGAGCTGTTTTTT.

This clone was counted many times. This rearrangement joins TRBV20-1 to TRBJ2-4; D possibly corresponds to TRBD1 (5 bases). This CDR3 has 11 amino acids. Germline V gene sequence: CDR1 DFQATT, CDR2 SNEGSKA (reference sequence). V lost 7 bases and J 6 bases, leaving 10 bases between the germline ends. Here the CDR3 DNA reads TGCAGTGGTCCCCAGGGAAACATTCAGTACTTC. It yields the protein CSGPQGNIQYF.

V is TRBV7-9 and J is TRBJ2-2; the D is unclear. With 3 bases removed from V and 1 base from J, the gap between germline ends came to 6 bases. Germline CDR1 reads SEHNR; CDR2 reads FQNEAQ (reference sequence). This CDR3 has 14 residues. The CDR3 reads CASSFRVNTGELFF. The CDR3 region has the DNA TGTGCCAGCAGCTTCCGAGTGAACACCGGGGAGCTGTTTTTT.

This rearrangement joins TRBV6-1 to TRBJ1-3, with a tentative D call TRBD1 (5 bases). This CDR3 comprises 14 residues. V shed 8 bases and J shed 0 bases, with 11 bases lying between them. CDR1 and CDR2 (germline): MNHNS, SASEGT. CDR3: CASGAGFSGNTIYF. The CDR3 DNA reads TGTGCCAGCGGTGCAGGGTTCTCTGGAAACACCATATATTTT.